This paragraph covers one T cell receptor (beta chain) sequence. Between the trimmed V and J ends, which lost 0 bases and 0 bases, there was a span of 6 bases. Germline CDR1 is MNHEY and CDR2 is SMNVEV (reference sequence). The CDR3 has 15 amino acids. The sample comes from a study of blood T cell repertoires in COVID-19. Repertoires were generated with immunoSEQ multiplex PCR, while TCRdb's copy carries only in-frame clones and drops some. Of 280,000 or so clones in the sample, around 89% were seen once. Sequencing was performed on PBMCs or T cells enriched from blood (not recorded which). The source is a woman aged 18-29 years with acute COVID-19. The rearrangement joins TRBV27 to TRBJ2-1; maybe TRBD1 (5 bases). CDR3 DNA sequence: TGTGCCAGCAGTTTATCTACAGGCTCCTACAATGAGCAGTTCTTC. Its translation is CASSLSTGSYNEQFF.